The next 22 T cell receptor beta chains were all read from a single sample in a study of blood T cell repertoires in COVID-19. Produced via immunoSEQ multiplex PCR; TCRdb's table is partial and in-frame only. Counted here are some 490,000 clones, 80% to 90% occurring once; the ten biggest clones make up 7% to 10%. Sequenced input: PBMCs or T cells enriched from blood (not recorded which). The receptors shown here come from an older woman who had recovered from COVID-19.

The gene calls are TRBV7-2 and TRBJ2-2; D remains ambiguous. Germline loops: CDR1 SGHTA, CDR2 FQGNSA. CDR3 length: 14 residues. V was clipped by 2 bases and J by 2 bases, with 6 bases between them. CDR3 protein: CASSLQANTGELFF. In DNA form, the CDR3 reads TGTGCCAGCAGCTTACAGGCTAACACCGGGGAGCTGTTTTTT.

V usage is TRBV2 and J usage is TRBJ1-2, with D perhaps matching TRBD1 (5 bases). Germline V gene data show CDR1 as SNHLY and CDR2 as FYNNEI. There are 13 residues in the CDR3. V dropped 3 bases and J dropped 2 bases, with 7 bases sitting between them. CDR3 sequence reads: CASSEGPNYGYTF. The CDR3, as DNA: TGTGCCAGCAGTGAGGGGCCCAACTATGGCTACACCTTC. The complete variable domain, with remaining parts taken from reference TRBV2 and TRBJ1-2, reads EPEVTQTPSHQVTQMGQEVILRCVPISNHLYFYWYRQILGQKVEFLVSFYNNEISEKSEIFDDQFSVERPDGSNFTLKIRSTKLEDSAMYFCASSEGPNYGYTFGSGTRLTVV.

The chain joins TRBV2 to TRBJ2-3; 9 nucleotides agree with TRBD2. The CDR3 contains 15 residues. Looked up from germline, CDR1 is SNHLY and CDR2 is FYNNEI. V lost 5 bases to trimming and J lost 1 base; unmatched junction nucleotides: 4. CDR3: CASSQQRGGTDTQYF. In nucleotides, the CDR3 is TGTGCCAGCAGTCAACAGCGGGGGGGCACAGATACGCAGTATTTT.

V is TRBV27 and J is TRBJ1-3; D not certain. The V and J ends lost 2 bases and 0 bases respectively, with 5 bases between them. The CDR3 is 14 amino acids. The germline V gene encodes CDR1 MNHEY and CDR2 SMNVEV (reference sequence). CDR3 in DNA: TGTGCCAGCAGTTTACGCAGCTCTGGAAACACCATATATTTT. Its translation is CASSLRSSGNTIYF.

This clone appeared a single time. This rearrangement joins TRBV7-2 to TRBJ2-4; the match to TRBD2 covers 13 bases. CDR1 is SGHTA, CDR2 FQGNSA, per germline. J gave up 0 bases and V 4 bases, and 6 bases lay outside the gene matches. This CDR3 region has 18 residues. The CDR3 bases are TGTGCCAGCAGCTCCGGACTAGCGGGGGCCCTAGCCAAAAACATTCAGTACTTC. As protein: CASSSGLAGALAKNIQYF.

This clone occurred a few times. The chain combines TRBV2 with TRBJ1-2; maybe TRBD1 (5 bases). The CDR3 sequence is 15 residues long. Germline values: CDR1 SNHLY, CDR2 FYNNEI. V lost 6 bases and J lost 0, with 14 bases in between. The CDR3 sequence: CASRNRGGANYGYTF. Written as DNA, the CDR3 is TGTGCCAGCAGGAATAGGGGCGGAGCTAACTATGGCTACACCTTC.

This clone was detected a few times. This chain links TRBV14 with TRBJ2-5; perhaps TRBD1 as D (5 bases). CDR1 and CDR2 (germline): SGHDN, FVKESK. The CDR3 is 13 amino acids. Trimming stripped 4 bases from V and 6 bases from J, with 12 bases between. CDR3 amino acids: CASSRGSPKTQYF. For the CDR3, the DNA is TGTGCCAGCAGCCGGGGCAGCCCAAAGACCCAGTACTTC.

The chain has TRBV18 and TRBJ2-1; D may be TRBD2 (6 bases). The V end lost 0 bases, the J end lost 5 bases, and 11 bases lay between the germline ends. Germline values: CDR1 KGHSH, CDR2 LQKENI. This CDR3 is 15 amino acids long. CDR3 in DNA: TGTGCCAGCTCACCACCGACTAGGACTAACAATGAGCAGTTCTTC. Its translation: CASSPPTRTNNEQFF.

This clone was counted only a few times. This rearrangement joins TRBV2 to TRBJ2-7; 10 bases line up with TRBD2. Germline CDR1 reads SNHLY; CDR2 reads FYNNEI. This CDR3 region has 12 residues. V lost 8 bases, J lost 3 bases, and 1 base stayed unmatched. As DNA, the CDR3 is TGTGCCAGCGCTAGCGGGGGCTACGAGCAGTACTTC. It specifies CASASGGYEQYF. The entire variable domain, with the rest obtained from reference TRBV2 and TRBJ2-7, is as follows: EPEVTQTPSHQVTQMGQEVILRCVPISNHLYFYWYRQILGQKVEFLVSFYNNEISEKSEIFDDQFSVERPDGSNFTLKIRSTKLEDSAMYFCASASGGYEQYFGPGTRLTVT.

This clone was counted between two and nine times. This CDR3 is CSVDSGYTEAFF. Here the CDR3 DNA reads TGCAGCGTTGACTCAGGGTACACTGAAGCTTTCTTT. This chain links TRBV29-1 with TRBJ1-1, with D possibly being TRBD1 (5 bases). This CDR3 comprises 12 residues. Germline CDR1 is SQVTM and CDR2 is ANQGSEA. Trimming shortened V by 3 bases and J by 3 bases, and 8 bases separated the two germline ends.

The gene calls are TRBV9 and TRBJ2-7; 7 nucleotides agree with TRBD2. Trimming removed 0 bases from V and 3 bases from J; junction bases left unmatched: 6. The CDR3 extends over 15 amino acids. Germline V CDR1 and CDR2: SGDLS, YYNGEE. As DNA, the CDR3 is TGTGCCAGCAGCGTAGGGCTTGGGGGGGGCTACGAGCAGTACTTC. Translating gives CASSVGLGGGYEQYF.

J is TRBJ1-2 and V is TRBV27, with TRBD1 as a possible D gene (5 bases). The germline gives CDR1 MNHEY, CDR2 SMNVEV (reference sequence). The CDR3 sequence is 14 residues long. V lost 6 bases and J lost 7, with 18 bases in between. The DNA of the CDR3 is TGTGCCAGCAGCGTAATCTTGGGGGGTGGTGGCTACACCTTC. It yields the protein CASSVILGGGGYTF.

The chain combines TRBV3-1 (or the pseudogene TRBV3-2) with TRBJ2-7, with 10 bases aligning to TRBD2. Looked up from germline, CDR1 is LGHDT and CDR2 is YNNKEL (reference sequence). The CDR3 spans 16 residues. The trim removed 4 bases at V and 5 bases at J, leaving 11 bases unmatched. The CDR3 reads CASSPPPLAGDHEQYV. The DNA for the CDR3 is TGTGCCAGCAGCCCCCCCCCGCTAGCGGGGGATCACGAGCAGTACGTC.

The chain links TRBV18 to TRBJ2-4, with D possibly matching TRBD2 (5 bases). CDR1 is KGHSH, CDR2 LQKENI, per germline. The ends were cut back, 5 bases at V and 3 bases at J, with 11 bases in the middle. The CDR3 length is 14 residues. The CDR3 sequence is CASSSTGLKNIQYF. In nucleotides, the CDR3 is TGTGCCAGCTCATCAACCGGACTCAAAAACATTCAGTACTTC.

The chain uses TRBV3-1 (or the pseudogene TRBV3-2) and TRBJ2-3; 12 bases map to TRBD2. CDR3 length: 18 residues. V dropped 0 bases and J dropped 0; count of bases not matched to a gene: 4. The germline CDR1 and CDR2 sequences are LGHDT and YNNKEL (reference sequence). Here the CDR3 DNA reads TGTGCCAGCAGCCAAGATCTGGGACTAGCGGGTAGCACAGATACGCAGTATTTT. The encoded protein is CASSQDLGLAGSTDTQYF.

The chain employs TRBV30 and TRBJ1-2; D is perhaps TRBD1 (5 bases). Germline loops: CDR1 GTSNPN, CDR2 SVGIG (reference sequence). Deletions cut 6 bases from V and 2 bases from J, with 13 bases between. The CDR3 has 13 amino acids. DNA for the CDR3: TGTGCCTGCGCAGTGGCAGGGAACTATGGCTACACCTTC. This sequence encodes CACAVAGNYGYTF.

The CDR3 bases are TGTGCCAGTACCCCCGGACAGGGGCTCCTGTTTTTT. This translates into CASTPGQGLLFF. V and J are TRBV19 and TRBJ2-2; 9 nucleotides line up with TRBD1. Trimming at V came to 7 bases and at J to 14 bases, leaving 8 bases not matched to a gene. Germline CDR1 and CDR2: LNHDA and SQIVND (reference sequence). This CDR3 region has 12 residues. Full variable domain (missing parts from reference TRBV19 and TRBJ2-2): DGGITQSPKYLFRKEGQNVTLSCEQNLNHDAMYWYRQDPGQGLRLIYYSQIVNDFQKGDIAEGYSVSREKKESFPLTVTSAQKNPTAFYLCASTPGQGLLFFGEGSRLTVL.

The gene calls are TRBV6-5 and TRBJ2-1, with 8 bases fitting TRBD2. V was clipped by 6 bases and J by 15 bases; unmatched bases: 19. This CDR3 has 15 amino acids. CDR1 and CDR2 from the germline V gene are MNHEY and SVGAGI. The CDR3 nucleotides read TGTGCCAGCAGCCCCCGGGGGGGACTTCCAAGGTCTCGGTTCTTC. This gives the protein CASSPRGGLPRSRFF.

This rearrangement joins TRBV2 to TRBJ1-1, with a weak D call TRBD1 (6 bases). V was cut by 10 bases and J by 1 base, with 13 bases left in between. The CDR3 length is 13 residues. Germline-derived CDR1 and CDR2 are SNHLY and FYNNEI. CDR3 in DNA: TGTGCCACCATAAGGGACACGAACACTGAAGCTTTCTTT. This sequence encodes CATIRDTNTEAFF.

J is TRBJ2-3 and V is TRBV5-1, with 15 bases identical to TRBD2. The CDR3 runs to 17 residues. With V trimmed by 5 bases and J by 4 bases, 8 bases remained unmatched. Germline values: CDR1 SGHRS, CDR2 YFSETQ. CDR3 sequence (DNA): TGCGCCAGCAGGACTGGACTAGCGGGGGGGCCCGCAGATACGCAGTATTTT. Encoded protein: CASRTGLAGGPADTQYF. The variable domain in full, with the rest retrieved from reference TRBV5-1 and TRBJ2-3, is KAGVTQTPRYLIKTRGQQVTLSCSPISGHRSVSWYQQTPGQGLQFLFEYFSETQRNKGNFPGRFSGRQFSNSRSEMNVSTLELGDSALYLCASRTGLAGGPADTQYFGPGTRLTVL.

J is TRBJ1-2 and V is TRBV11-2; no definite D call. The CDR3 length is 12 residues. V lost 1 base and J 8 bases, leaving 8 bases between the germline ends. Germline values: CDR1 SGHAT, CDR2 FQNNGV. CDR3 sequence reads: CASSLGVSGYTF. The CDR3 DNA reads TGTGCCAGCAGCTTAGGGGTTAGCGGCTACACCTTC.

This clone was detected only once. The J gene is TRBJ1-2, the V gene TRBV20-1; tentatively, D is TRBD1 (5 bases). Deletions cut 3 bases from V and 8 bases from J, with 19 bases between. CDR3 size: 14 residues. The germline V gene encodes CDR1 DFQATT and CDR2 SNEGSKA (reference sequence). The CDR3 bases are TGCAGTGCTAGTAGCGCCGGAGGGGTAGGCGGCTACACCTTC. Residues: CSASSAGGVGGYTF.